Presented here are 5 T cell receptor beta chains from one specimen sequenced in a study of shared clonotypes between healthy human individuals. Assay used: immunoSEQ multiplex PCR; TCRdb lists only in-frame clones, some missing. The sample shows roughly 300,000 clones, over 75% of them seen only once. Sequences were obtained from memory CD8+ T cells sorted from blood. The subset denotes: CD45RO+ cells pooled with CCR7-negative TemRA cells. These receptors were taken from a man in his late teens or twenties in good health.

The V gene is TRBV15, the J gene TRBJ2-2, with unresolved D. This CDR3 comprises 14 residues. Trimming removed 3 bases from V and 0 bases from J, with 5 bases in between. Germline V gene data show CDR1 as LNHNV and CDR2 as YYDKDF (reference sequence). The CDR3 coding sequence is TGTGCCACCAGCAGGGCAGCGAACACCGGGGAGCTGTTTTTT. It translates to CATSRAANTGELFF.

By frequency in the sample, this clone is large (0.1 to 1%). This sample includes further DNA sequences coding for the same CDR3. This chain uses TRBV7-9 with TRBJ2-7; unclear D gene. With 1 base removed from V and 4 bases from J, the gap between germline ends came to 5 bases. The CDR3 has 12 amino acids. The V gene's germline CDR1 is SEHNR and CDR2 FQNEAQ (reference sequence). CDR3 in amino acids: CASSLGVYEQYF. In DNA, the CDR3 is TGTGCCAGCAGCTTAGGAGTTTACGAGCAGTACTTC.

The chain uses TRBV7-9 and TRBJ1-6; D not resolved. The V and J ends lost 5 bases and 7 bases respectively, with 12 bases between them. The CDR3 extends over 14 amino acids. In germline, CDR1 is SEHNR, CDR2 FQNEAQ (reference sequence). The chain's CDR3 is CASSPPVPNSPLHF. In DNA form, the CDR3 reads TGTGCCAGCAGCCCCCCCGTGCCGAATTCACCCCTCCACTTT. Drawing the rest from reference TRBV7-9 and TRBJ1-6, the complete variable domain is DTGVSQNPRHKITKRGQNVTFRCDPISEHNRLYWYRQTLGQGPEFLTYFQNEAQLEKSRLLSDRFSAERPKGSFSTLEIQRTEQGDSAMYLCASSPPVPNSPLHFGNGTRLTVT.

This chain links TRBV5-1 with TRBJ2-1; 10 nucleotides match TRBD1. V lost 6 bases and J lost 6; bases outside the gene matches: 6. Germline V CDR1 and CDR2: SGHRS, YFSETQ. There are 14 residues in the CDR3. CDR3 DNA: TGCGCCAGCAATATCGGACAGGGGGTCAATGAGCAGTTCTTC. It yields the protein CASNIGQGVNEQFF.

The chain uses TRBV7-9 and TRBJ2-1; 8 bases line up with TRBD2. The CDR3 loop spans 17 amino acids. Losses at the gene ends were 4 bases for V and 2 bases for J; bases not matched to a gene: 10. Germline V CDR1 and CDR2: SEHNR, FQNEAQ (reference sequence). CDR3 amino acids: CASSSNGAGVAYNEQFF. In DNA form, the CDR3 reads TGTGCCAGCAGCTCAAATGGAGCGGGAGTAGCCTACAATGAGCAGTTCTTC. The complete variable domain, with remaining parts taken from reference TRBV7-9 and TRBJ2-1, reads DTGVSQNPRHKITKRGQNVTFRCDPISEHNRLYWYRQTLGQGPEFLTYFQNEAQLEKSRLLSDRFSAERPKGSFSTLEIQRTEQGDSAMYLCASSSNGAGVAYNEQFFGPGTRLTVL.